This TCR beta chain was retrieved from a study of T cell repertoires in cytomegalovirus infection. Study in general: Peptides in the study included HLA-C-restricted and HLA-B-restricted CMV epitopes. Matching HLA type, along with CMV infection, was indicated by public TCR beta signatures.

As regards this clonotype: What it recognizes is unknown.

Whole-study findings and limits: Dominant in the ex vivo response were TCR beta clonotypes restricted by HLA-C and specific for CMV. Summed frequency of shared TCR beta families picked out CMV carriers who also had the relevant HLA.

V was pared by 1 base and J by 7 bases, with 10 bases between. Germline CDR1 and CDR2: SNHLY and FYNNEI. The CDR3 loop spans 13 amino acids. MiXCR, run by TCRdb on the reads, gives a single entry per CDR3 protein. This table has around 430,000 distinct CDR3 sequences, roughly 42% appearing once. The sequence derives from a human donor in good health (CMV status not recorded). Some clones in this sample may be carry-over from other donors' samples. V is TRBV2 and J is TRBJ1-1; maybe TRBD1 (5 bases). Specimen: cultured PBMCs, collected from culture after CMV antigen stimulation. The CDR3 sequence is CASSEVGDSEAFF. In nucleotides, the CDR3 is TGTGCCAGCAGTGAAGTTGGAGACAGTGAAGCTTTCTTT.